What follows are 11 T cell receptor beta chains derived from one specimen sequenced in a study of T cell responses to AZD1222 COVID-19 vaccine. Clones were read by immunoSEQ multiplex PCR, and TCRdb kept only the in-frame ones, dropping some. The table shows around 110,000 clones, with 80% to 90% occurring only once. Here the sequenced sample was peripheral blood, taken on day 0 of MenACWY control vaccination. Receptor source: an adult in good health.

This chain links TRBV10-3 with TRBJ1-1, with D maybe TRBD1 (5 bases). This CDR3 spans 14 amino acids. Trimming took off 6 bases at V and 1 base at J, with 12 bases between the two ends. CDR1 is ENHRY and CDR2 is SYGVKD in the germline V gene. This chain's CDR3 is CAIRGDRENTEAFF. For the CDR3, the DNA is TGTGCCATCAGGGGGGACCGTGAGAACACTGAAGCTTTCTTT.

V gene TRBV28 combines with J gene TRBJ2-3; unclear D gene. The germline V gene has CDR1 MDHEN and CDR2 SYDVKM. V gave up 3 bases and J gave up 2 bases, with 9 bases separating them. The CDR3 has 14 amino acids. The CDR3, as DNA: TGTGCCAGCAGTTTCCGTCGGTCCACAGATACGCAGTATTTT. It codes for CASSFRRSTDTQYF.

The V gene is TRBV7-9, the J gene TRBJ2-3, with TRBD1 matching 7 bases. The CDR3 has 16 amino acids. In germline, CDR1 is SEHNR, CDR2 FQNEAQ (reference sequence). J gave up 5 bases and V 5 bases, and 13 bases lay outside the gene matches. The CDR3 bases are TGTGCCAGCAGCATTACTATGACAGGGACGTTAGATACGCAGTATTTT. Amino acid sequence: CASSITMTGTLDTQYF.

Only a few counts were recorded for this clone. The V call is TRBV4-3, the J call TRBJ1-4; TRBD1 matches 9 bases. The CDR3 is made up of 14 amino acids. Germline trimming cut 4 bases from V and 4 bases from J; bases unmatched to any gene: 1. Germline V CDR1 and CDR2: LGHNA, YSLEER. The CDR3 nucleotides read TGCGCCAGCAGCCCGGACAGGGGTAATGAAAAACTGTTTTTT. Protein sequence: CASSPDRGNEKLFF.

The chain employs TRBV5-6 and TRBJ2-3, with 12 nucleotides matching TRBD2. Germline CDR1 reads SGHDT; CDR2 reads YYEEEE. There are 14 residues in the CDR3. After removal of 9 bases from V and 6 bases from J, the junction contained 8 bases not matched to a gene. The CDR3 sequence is CATRLAGASDTQYF. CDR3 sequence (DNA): TGTGCCACTCGACTAGCGGGGGCATCGGATACGCAGTATTTT.

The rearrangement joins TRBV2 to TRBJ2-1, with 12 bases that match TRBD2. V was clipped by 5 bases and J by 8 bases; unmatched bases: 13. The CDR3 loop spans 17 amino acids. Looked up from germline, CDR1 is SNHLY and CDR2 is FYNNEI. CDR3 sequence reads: CASSRLRLAGAGDEQFF. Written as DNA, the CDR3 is TGTGCCAGCAGTAGGCTTCGACTAGCGGGGGCGGGAGATGAGCAGTTCTTC.

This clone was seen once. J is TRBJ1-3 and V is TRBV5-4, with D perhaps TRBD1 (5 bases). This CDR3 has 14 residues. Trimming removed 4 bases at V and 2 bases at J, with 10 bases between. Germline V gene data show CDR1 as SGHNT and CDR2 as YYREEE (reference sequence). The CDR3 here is CASSPRGAGNTIYF. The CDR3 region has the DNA TGTGCCAGCAGCCCCCGGGGGGCTGGAAACACCATATATTTT.

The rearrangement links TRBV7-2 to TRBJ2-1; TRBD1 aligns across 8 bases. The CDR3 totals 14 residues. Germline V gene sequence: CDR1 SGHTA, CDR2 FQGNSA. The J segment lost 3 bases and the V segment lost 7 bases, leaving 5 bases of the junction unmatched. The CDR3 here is CASILQGVYNEQFF. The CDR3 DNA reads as TGTGCCAGCATCCTACAGGGGGTCTACAATGAGCAGTTCTTC.

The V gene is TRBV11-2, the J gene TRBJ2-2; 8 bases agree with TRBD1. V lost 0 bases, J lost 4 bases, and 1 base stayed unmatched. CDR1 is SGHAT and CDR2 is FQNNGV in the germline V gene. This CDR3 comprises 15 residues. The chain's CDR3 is CASSLEGQATGELFF. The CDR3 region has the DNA TGTGCCAGCAGCTTAGAGGGACAGGCCACCGGGGAGCTGTTTTTT.

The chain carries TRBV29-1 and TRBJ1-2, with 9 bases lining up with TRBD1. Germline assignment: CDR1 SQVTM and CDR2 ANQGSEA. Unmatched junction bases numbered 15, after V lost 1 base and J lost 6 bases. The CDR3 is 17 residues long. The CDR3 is CSVEGPQGAQGLDGYTF. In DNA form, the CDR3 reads TGCAGCGTTGAAGGGCCACAGGGGGCGCAGGGTCTCGATGGCTACACCTTC.

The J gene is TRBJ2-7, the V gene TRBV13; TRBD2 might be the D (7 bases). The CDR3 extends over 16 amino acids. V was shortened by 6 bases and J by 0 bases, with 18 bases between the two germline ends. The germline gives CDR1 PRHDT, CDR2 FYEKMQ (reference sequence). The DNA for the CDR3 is TGTGCCAGCAGTCGAGGGGGGGTCTTTACCTCCTACGAGCAGTACTTC. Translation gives CASSRGGVFTSYEQYF.